This T cell receptor beta chain derives from a study of T cell changes during pregnancy in multiple sclerosis (dated by TCRdb to between 2019 and 2020). Describing the broader study: Changes in the T cell repertoire over the course of pregnancy were examined in this study in women with multiple sclerosis.

Libraries were constructed by the immunoSEQ multiplex PCR assay. TCRdb stores this immuneACCESS table with in-frame sequences only. Part of the clones is absent; in the studies checked, under half of the shortfall reflects unresolved V genes, and no reason is known for the rest. The sample table holds 70,000 or so clones, of which 85% to 95% were seen once. The ten top clones hold 0.25% to 0.3% of the sample. Turning to this clone: Its antigen is still unknown. No base-level quality is on record; no much larger clone is a single base apart.

V is shortened by 3 bases, J by 5 bases, and the region joining them spans 20 bases. CDR3 length: 16 amino acids, cysteine to phenylalanine. Just CDR3 DNA is preserved here, 48 bases in frame from base 1. As encoded in the germline V gene, CDR1 is SGHRS while CDR2 is YFSETQ. The rearranged segments are TRBV5-1 and TRBJ1-2, with TRBD1 tentatively as D gene (6 bases match). The sequencing used CD4+ T cells from peripheral blood mononuclear cells, collected after pregnancy. The source is a female donor with multiple sclerosis, enrolled in a pregnancy study. The CDR3 corresponds to CASSSPRREGGYGYTF. Here is the DNA: TGCGCCAGCAGCTCCCCCCGTAGGGAGGGGGGATATGGCTACACCTTC.